The 10 T cell receptor beta chains listed next were all sequenced from one sample in a study of T-cell reconstitution after alpha-beta-depleted transplantation in children. Library preparation (for TCRbeta) was performed with unique molecular identifiers. TCRdb fed the PCR reads into MiXCR, producing one record per CDR3 protein. This table has some 200,000 distinct CDR3 sequences, approximately 9.9% appearing once. This sample comprised PBMCs from the stem cell graft donor, obtained from the stem cell graft. The receptors stem from a human donor who donated a stem cell graft to a child with SCID.

This clonotype was recorded at least ten times. The gene calls are TRBV20-1 and TRBJ1-1, with a tentative D call TRBD1 (5 bases). There are 15 residues in the CDR3. V lost 3 bases to trimming and J lost 1 base, with 15 bases between them. The germline V gene has CDR1 DFQATT and CDR2 SNEGSKA (reference sequence). The CDR3 DNA reads TGCAGTGCTAGTTCCCCTGGGGGGTGGAACACTGAAGCTTTCTTT. Amino acid sequence: CSASSPGGWNTEAFF.

This clonotype has a handful of counts. The chain is built from TRBV7-6 and TRBJ2-4; possibly TRBD1 for D (5 bases). Trimming pared 5 bases from V and 10 bases from J, leaving 33 bases between. Germline V gene lookup returns CDR1 SGHVS and CDR2 FNYEAQ. The CDR3 runs to 19 residues. The CDR3 DNA reads as TGTGCCAGCAGCGCCTCGGTTAGGGGTAATGGGGCGTATGTTGGGATTCAGTACTTC. It specifies CASSASVRGNGAYVGIQYF. Full variable domain (outside the CDR3, taken from reference TRBV7-6 and TRBJ2-4): GAGVSQSPRYKVTKRGQDVALRCDPISGHVSLYWYRQALGQGPEFLTYFNYEAQQDKSGLPNDRFSAERPEGSISTLTIQRTEQRDSAMYRCASSASVRGNGAYVGIQYFGAGTRLSVL.

There are a few counts of this clonotype. This chain joins TRBV29-1 and TRBJ1-2; D gene ambiguous. Trimming pared 1 base from V and 3 bases from J, leaving 6 bases between. From germline, CDR1 is SQVTM and CDR2 ANQGSEA. The CDR3 length is 12 residues. The chain's CDR3 is CSVEVEYYGYTF. DNA of the CDR3: TGCAGCGTTGAAGTGGAGTACTATGGCTACACCTTC. Based on the CDR3 plus reference TRBV29-1 and TRBJ1-2, the full variable domain is SAVISQKPSRDICQRGTSLTIQCQVDSQVTMMFWYRQQPGQSLTLIATANQGSEATYESGFVIDKFPISRPNLTFSTLTVSNMSPEDSSIYLCSVEVEYYGYTFGSGTRLTVV.

This clonotype was recorded many times. The rearrangement uses TRBV6-1 and TRBJ1-5, with TRBD1 identical over 7 bases. The CDR3 is 13 amino acids. V shed 9 bases and J 2 bases; nucleotides not matched to a gene: 4. Germline V gene lookup returns CDR1 MNHNS and CDR2 SASEGT. The CDR3 region has the DNA TGTGCCAGTGGACAGGCCCGCAATCAGCCCCAGCATTTT. Its translation is CASGQARNQPQHF.

In its sample, this clonotype was seen many times. The gene calls are TRBV5-1 and TRBJ1-4, with TRBD1 as a possible D gene (5 bases). Trimming stripped 0 bases from V and 4 bases from J, with 10 bases between. The CDR3 extends over 15 amino acids. Germline CDR1 and CDR2: SGHRS and YFSETQ. CDR3 in amino acids: CASSLAGTSNEKLFF. The CDR3 nucleotides read TGCGCCAGCAGCTTGGCCGGGACGAGTAATGAAAAACTGTTTTTT.

This clonotype was seen ten or more times. The gene calls are TRBV7-2 and TRBJ2-3; 7 bases agree with TRBD2. CDR3 length equals 15 residues. Germline trimming cut 2 bases from V and 7 bases from J; bases unmatched to any gene: 9. CDR1 SGHTA and CDR2 FQGNSA come from the germline V gene. The CDR3 loop reads CASSLLRGEANTQYF. The CDR3 region has the DNA TGTGCCAGCAGCTTATTACGGGGGGAAGCAAATACGCAGTATTTT.

This clonotype was seen many times. The J gene is TRBJ2-1, the V gene TRBV7-2; D may correspond to TRBD1 or TRBD2 (5 bases each). Looked up from germline, CDR1 is SGHTA and CDR2 is FQGNSA. Trimming left V 1 base short and J 9 bases short, with 13 bases between. The CDR3 totals 14 residues. This CDR3 is CASSLGARGSEQFF. DNA of the CDR3: TGTGCCAGCAGCTTAGGGGCACGGGGCTCTGAGCAGTTCTTC. The full variable domain, its missing parts supplied by reference TRBV7-2 and TRBJ2-1, is GAGVSQSPSNKVTEKGKDVELRCDPISGHTALYWYRQSLGQGLEFLIYFQGNSAPDKSGLPSDRFSAERTGGSVSTLTIQRTQQEDSAVYLCASSLGARGSEQFFGPGTRLTVL.

This clonotype came up many times. The chain recombines TRBV6-5 with TRBJ2-5; a possible D gene is TRBD2 (6 bases). The CDR3 loop spans 13 amino acids. The V end was cut by 0 bases, the J end by 5 bases, with 7 bases between. Germline loops: CDR1 MNHEY, CDR2 SVGAGI. Here the CDR3 DNA reads TGTGCCAGCAGTTACTCTGGGGGGGAGACCCAGTACTTC. Protein: CASSYSGGETQYF.

This clonotype was recorded at least ten times. The chain employs TRBV5-1 and TRBJ1-6; no clear D gene. Germline V gene data show CDR1 as SGHRS and CDR2 as YFSETQ. The CDR3 runs 17 residues. The V and J ends lost 0 bases and 6 bases respectively, with 16 bases between them. The CDR3 bases are TGCGCCAGCAGCTTGGATGGCCCAAGACCCTTTAATTCACCCCTCCACTTT. Encoded protein: CASSLDGPRPFNSPLHF.

The chain links TRBV5-1 to TRBJ2-3; D possibly corresponds to TRBD2 (6 bases). CDR3 size: 14 residues. V lost 2 bases and J lost 0, with 7 bases in between. CDR1 is SGHRS and CDR2 is YFSETQ in the germline V gene. The CDR3 DNA is TGCGCCAGCAGCTTCGGGACTAGCACAGATACGCAGTATTTT. Amino acid sequence: CASSFGTSTDTQYF. Full variable domain (remainder filled in from reference TRBV5-1 and TRBJ2-3): KAGVTQTPRYLIKTRGQQVTLSCSPISGHRSVSWYQQTPGQGLQFLFEYFSETQRNKGNFPGRFSGRQFSNSRSEMNVSTLELGDSALYLCASSFGTSTDTQYFGPGTRLTVL.